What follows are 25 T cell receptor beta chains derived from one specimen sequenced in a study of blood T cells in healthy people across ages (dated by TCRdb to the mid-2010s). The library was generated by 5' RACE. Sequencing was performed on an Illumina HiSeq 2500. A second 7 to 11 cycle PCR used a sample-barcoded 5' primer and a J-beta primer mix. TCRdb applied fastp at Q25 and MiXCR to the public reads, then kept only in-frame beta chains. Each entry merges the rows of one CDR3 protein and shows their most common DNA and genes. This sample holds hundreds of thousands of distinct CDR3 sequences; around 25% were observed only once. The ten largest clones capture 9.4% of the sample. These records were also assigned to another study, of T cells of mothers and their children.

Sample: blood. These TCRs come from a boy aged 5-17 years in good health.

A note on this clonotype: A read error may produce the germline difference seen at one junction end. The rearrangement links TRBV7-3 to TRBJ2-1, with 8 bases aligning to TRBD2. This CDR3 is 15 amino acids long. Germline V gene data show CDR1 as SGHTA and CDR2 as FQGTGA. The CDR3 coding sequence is TGTGCCAGCAGCCTAACGGGGGGGGGCCAAAATGAGCAGTTCTTC. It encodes CASSLTGGGQNEQFF.

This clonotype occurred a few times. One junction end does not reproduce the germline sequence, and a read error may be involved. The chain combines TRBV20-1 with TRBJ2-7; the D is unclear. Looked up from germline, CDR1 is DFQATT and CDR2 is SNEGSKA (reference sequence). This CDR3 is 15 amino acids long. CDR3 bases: TGCAGTGCTAGAGATGCGGTGTCGGTTACCTACGGGCAGTACTTC. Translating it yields CSARDAVSVTYGQYF.

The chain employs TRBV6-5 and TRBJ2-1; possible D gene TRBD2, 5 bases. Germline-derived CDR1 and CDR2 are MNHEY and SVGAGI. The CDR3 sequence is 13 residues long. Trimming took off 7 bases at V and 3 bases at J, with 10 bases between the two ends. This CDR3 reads CASTPRDYNEQFF. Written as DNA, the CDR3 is TGTGCCAGCACTCCCCGGGACTACAATGAGCAGTTCTTC.

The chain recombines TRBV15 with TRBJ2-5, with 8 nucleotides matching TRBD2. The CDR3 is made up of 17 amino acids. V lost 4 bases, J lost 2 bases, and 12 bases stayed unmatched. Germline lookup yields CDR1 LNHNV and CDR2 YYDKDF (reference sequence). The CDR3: CATSIPQRGYLQETQYF. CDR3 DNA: TGTGCCACCAGCATCCCGCAGCGGGGGTACCTTCAAGAGACCCAGTACTTC.

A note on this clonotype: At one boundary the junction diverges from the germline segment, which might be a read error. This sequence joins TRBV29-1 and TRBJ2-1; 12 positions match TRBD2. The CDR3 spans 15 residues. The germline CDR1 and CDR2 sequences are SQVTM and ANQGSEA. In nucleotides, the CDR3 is TGCAGCGTGTCGGGACTAGCGGGCTCCCACAATGAGCAGTTCTTC. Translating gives CSVSGLAGSHNEQFF.

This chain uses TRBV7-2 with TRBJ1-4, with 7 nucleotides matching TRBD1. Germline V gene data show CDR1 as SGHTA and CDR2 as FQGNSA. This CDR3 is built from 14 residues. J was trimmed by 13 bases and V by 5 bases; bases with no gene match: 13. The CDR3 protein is CASSPTGPDILLFF. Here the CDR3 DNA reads TGTGCCAGCAGCCCGACAGGGCCAGATATCTTACTGTTTTTT.

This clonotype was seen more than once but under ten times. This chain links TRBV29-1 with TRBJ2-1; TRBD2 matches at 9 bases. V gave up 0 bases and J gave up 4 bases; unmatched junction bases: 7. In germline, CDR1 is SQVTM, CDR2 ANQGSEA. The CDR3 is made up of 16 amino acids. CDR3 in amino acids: CSVEDPASGEYNEQFF. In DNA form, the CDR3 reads TGCAGCGTTGAAGATCCCGCTAGCGGGGAATACAATGAGCAGTTCTTC.

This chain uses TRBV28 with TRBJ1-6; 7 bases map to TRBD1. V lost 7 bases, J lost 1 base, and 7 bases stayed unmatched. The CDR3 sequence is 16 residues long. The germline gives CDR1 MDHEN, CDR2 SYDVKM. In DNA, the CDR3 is TGTGCCAGCAATTCCTGGGACAGATCCTATAATTCACCCCTCCACTTT. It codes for CASNSWDRSYNSPLHF. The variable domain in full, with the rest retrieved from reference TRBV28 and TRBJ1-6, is DVKVTQSSRYLVKRTGEKVFLECVQDMDHENMFWYRQDPGLGLRLIYFSYDVKMKEKGDIPEGYSVSREKKERFSLILESASTNQTSMYLCASNSWDRSYNSPLHFGNGTRLTVT.

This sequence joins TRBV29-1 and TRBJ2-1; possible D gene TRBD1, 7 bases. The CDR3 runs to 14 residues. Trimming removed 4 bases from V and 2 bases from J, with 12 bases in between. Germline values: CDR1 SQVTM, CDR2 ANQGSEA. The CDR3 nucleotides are TGCAGCGTTGCGCGGGACAGCCCCTACAATGAGCAGTTCTTC. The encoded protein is CSVARDSPYNEQFF.

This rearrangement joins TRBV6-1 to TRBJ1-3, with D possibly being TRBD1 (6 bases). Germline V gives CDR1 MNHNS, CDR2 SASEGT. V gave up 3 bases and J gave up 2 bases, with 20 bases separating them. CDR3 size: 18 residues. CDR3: CASSEGRGTGFAGNTIYF. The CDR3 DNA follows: TGTGCCAGCAGTGAGGGGAGAGGAACAGGGTTCGCTGGAAACACCATATATTTT.

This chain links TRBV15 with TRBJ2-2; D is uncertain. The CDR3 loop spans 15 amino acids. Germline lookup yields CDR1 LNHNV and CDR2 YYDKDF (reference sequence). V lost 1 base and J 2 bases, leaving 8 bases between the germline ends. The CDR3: CATSRGTVNTGELFF. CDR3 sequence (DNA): TGTGCCACCAGCAGAGGAACAGTAAACACCGGGGAGCTGTTTTTT.

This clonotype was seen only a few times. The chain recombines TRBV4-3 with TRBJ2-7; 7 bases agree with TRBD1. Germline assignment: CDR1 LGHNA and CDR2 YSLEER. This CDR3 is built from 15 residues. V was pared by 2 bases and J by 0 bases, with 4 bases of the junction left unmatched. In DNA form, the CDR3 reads TGCGCCAGCAGCCAATTGACAGGGAACTCCTACGAGCAGTACTTC. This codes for CASSQLTGNSYEQYF.

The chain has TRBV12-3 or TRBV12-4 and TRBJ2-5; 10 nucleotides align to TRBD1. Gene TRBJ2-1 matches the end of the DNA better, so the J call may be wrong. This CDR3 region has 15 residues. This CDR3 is CASSLRDRGADEQFF. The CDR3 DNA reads TGTGCCAGCAGTCTCCGGGACAGGGGCGCCGATGAGCAGTTCTTC.

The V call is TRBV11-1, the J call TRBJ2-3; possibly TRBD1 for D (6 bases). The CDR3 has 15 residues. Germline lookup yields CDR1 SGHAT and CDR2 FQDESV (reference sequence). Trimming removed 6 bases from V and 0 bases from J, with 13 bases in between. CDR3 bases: TGTGCCAGCAGGAGGGGGTTCCTTAGCACAGATACGCAGTATTTT. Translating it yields CASRRGFLSTDTQYF.

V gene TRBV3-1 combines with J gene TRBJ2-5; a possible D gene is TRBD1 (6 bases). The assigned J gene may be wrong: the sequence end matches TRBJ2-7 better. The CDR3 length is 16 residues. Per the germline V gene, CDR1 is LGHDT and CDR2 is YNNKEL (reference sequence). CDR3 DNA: TGTGCCAGCAGCCAAGATACGTCGACAGGCGGCTACGAGCAGTACTTC. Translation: CASSQDTSTGGYEQYF.

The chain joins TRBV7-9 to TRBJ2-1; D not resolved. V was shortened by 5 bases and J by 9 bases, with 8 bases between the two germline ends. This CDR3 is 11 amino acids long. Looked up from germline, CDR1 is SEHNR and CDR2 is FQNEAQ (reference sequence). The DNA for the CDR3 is TGTGCCAGCAGCGCGGCTGGTGAGCAGTTCTTC. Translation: CASSAAGEQFF.

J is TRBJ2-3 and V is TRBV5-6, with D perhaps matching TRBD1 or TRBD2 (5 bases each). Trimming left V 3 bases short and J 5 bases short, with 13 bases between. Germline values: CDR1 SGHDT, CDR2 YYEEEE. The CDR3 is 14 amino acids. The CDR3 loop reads CASSSGPSGDTQYF. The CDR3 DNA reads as TGTGCCAGCAGCTCGGGGCCGTCCGGAGATACGCAGTATTTT.

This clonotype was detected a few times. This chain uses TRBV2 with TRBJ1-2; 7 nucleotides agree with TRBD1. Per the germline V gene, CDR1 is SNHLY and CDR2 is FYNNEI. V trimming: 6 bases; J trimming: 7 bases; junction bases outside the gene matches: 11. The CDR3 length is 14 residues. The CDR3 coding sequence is TGTGCCAGCAGGCCCGGGACAGAGTATTTTGGCTACACCTTC. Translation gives CASRPGTEYFGYTF.

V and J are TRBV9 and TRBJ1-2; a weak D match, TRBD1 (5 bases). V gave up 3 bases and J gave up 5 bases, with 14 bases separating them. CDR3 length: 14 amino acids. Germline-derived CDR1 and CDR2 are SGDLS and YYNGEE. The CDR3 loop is CASSDDGTTYGYTF. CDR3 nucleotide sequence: TGTGCCAGCAGCGACGACGGGACGACTTATGGCTACACCTTC. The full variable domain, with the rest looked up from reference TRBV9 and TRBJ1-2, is DSGVTQTPKHLITATGQRVTLRCSPRSGDLSVYWYQQSLDQGLQFLIQYYNGEERAKGNILERFSAQQFPDLHSELNLSSLELGDSALYFCASSDDGTTYGYTFGSGTRLTVV.

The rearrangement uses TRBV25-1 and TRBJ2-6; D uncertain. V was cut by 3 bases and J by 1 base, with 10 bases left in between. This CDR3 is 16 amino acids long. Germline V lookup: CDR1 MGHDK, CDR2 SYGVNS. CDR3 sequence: CASSDYSISGANVLTF. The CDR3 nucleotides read TGTGCCAGCAGTGACTACAGTATTTCTGGGGCCAACGTCCTGACTTTC.

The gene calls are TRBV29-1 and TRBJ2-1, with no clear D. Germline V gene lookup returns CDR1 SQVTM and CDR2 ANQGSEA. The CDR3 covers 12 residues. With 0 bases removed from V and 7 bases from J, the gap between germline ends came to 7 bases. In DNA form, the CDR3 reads TGCAGCGTTGAAGATCGGCGGAATGAGCAGTTCTTC. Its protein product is CSVEDRRNEQFF.

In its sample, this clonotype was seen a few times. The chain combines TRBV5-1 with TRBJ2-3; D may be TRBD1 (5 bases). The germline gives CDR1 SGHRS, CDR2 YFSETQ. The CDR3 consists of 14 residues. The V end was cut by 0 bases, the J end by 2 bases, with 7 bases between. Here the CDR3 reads CASSLGQYTDTQYF. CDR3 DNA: TGCGCCAGCAGCTTGGGACAGTACACAGATACGCAGTATTTT.

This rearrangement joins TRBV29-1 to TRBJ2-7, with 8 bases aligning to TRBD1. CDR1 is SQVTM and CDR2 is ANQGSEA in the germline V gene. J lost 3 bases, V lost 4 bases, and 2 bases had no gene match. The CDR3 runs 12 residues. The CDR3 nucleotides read TGCAGCGTTGGACAGGGGATCTACGAGCAGTACTTC. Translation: CSVGQGIYEQYF.

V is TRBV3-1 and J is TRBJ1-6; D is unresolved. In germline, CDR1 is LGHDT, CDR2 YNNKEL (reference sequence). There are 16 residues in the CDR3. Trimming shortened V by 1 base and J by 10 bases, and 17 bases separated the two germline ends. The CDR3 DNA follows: TGTGCCAGCAGCCAAGGAGAGGGAAGGATTGGGTCACCCCTCCACTTT. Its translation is CASSQGEGRIGSPLHF. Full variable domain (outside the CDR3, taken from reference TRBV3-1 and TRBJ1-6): DTAVSQTPKYLVTQMGNDKSIKCEQNLGHDTMYWYKQDSKKFLKIMFSYNNKELIINETVPNRFSPKSPDKAHLNLHINSLELGDSAVYFCASSQGEGRIGSPLHFGNGTRLTVT.

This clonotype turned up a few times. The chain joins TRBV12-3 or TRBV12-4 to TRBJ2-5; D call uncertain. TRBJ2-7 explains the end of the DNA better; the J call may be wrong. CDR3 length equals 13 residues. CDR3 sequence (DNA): TGTGCCAGCAGCGACCAAGGACCCTTCGAGCAGTACTTC. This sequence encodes CASSDQGPFEQYF.